This T cell receptor beta chain was captured in a study of post-analysis software for immune sequencing data. Broader study findings: With F measure, samples from one preparation batch clustered together strongly. In patients, 4 to 6 TRBV segments were more frequent than in controls, with TRBV5-6, TRBV5-1 and TRBV20-1 among them.

The germline CDR1 and CDR2 sequences are DFQATT and SNEGSKA (reference sequence). Trimming cost V 0 bases and J 0 bases, with 6 bases left between them. This CDR3 contains 14 residues. The TCR beta cDNA libraries carried unique molecular identifiers. TCRdb re-called the PCR reads through MiXCR, storing one row per CDR3 protein. Of around 440,000 distinct CDR3 sequences detected, around 40% appear once; the ten largest clones hold 12%. In the case of this clonotype: No antigen is known for it.

The clonotype was recovered from a girl aged 10 to 17 with multiple sclerosis. The chain combines TRBV20-1 with TRBJ1-5; no reliable D call. Sequencing was performed on blood. CDR3 protein: CSARDKGSNQPQHF. The CDR3 coding sequence is TGCAGTGCTAGAGATAAGGGTAGCAATCAGCCCCAGCATTTT.